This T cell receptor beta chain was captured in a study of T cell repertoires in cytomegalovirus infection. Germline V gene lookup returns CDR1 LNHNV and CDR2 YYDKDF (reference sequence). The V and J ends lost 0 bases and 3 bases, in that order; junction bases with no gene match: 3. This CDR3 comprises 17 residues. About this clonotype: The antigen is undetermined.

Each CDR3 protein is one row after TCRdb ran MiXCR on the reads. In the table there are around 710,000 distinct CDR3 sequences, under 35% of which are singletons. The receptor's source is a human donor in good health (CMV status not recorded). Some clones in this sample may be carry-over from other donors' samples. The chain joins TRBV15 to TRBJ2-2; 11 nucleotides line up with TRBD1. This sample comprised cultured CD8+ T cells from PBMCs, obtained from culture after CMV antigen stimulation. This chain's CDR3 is CATSRDRGQGDTGELFF. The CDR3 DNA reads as TGTGCCACCAGCAGAGATCGGGGACAGGGGGACACCGGGGAGCTGTTTTTT.